The 28 T cell receptor beta chains below all came from one sample that was sequenced in a study of T cell responses to AZD1222 COVID-19 vaccine (dated by TCRdb to about 2021). The sample's time point label, in plain terms: baseline before first vaccination. Receptor amplification or capture employed the immunoSEQ multiplex PCR assay. TCRdb took this table from immuneACCESS and kept in-frame rearrangements with V and J called. Such tables lack part of the clones; where checked against another copy, unresolved V genes explain under half of the gap, and the rest is unexplained. This sample is represented by about 130,000 clones; roughly 87% of them were singletons. 1.4% to 1.5% of the sample belongs to the ten largest clones. This material consisted of peripheral blood, taken on day 0 of AZD1222 vaccination. The receptors were sampled from an adult in good health.

The chain combines TRBV9 with TRBJ1-6; no reliable D call. Trimming left V 4 bases short and J 6 bases short, with 11 bases between. CDR1 is SGDLS, CDR2 YYNGEE, per germline. CDR3 length: 14 residues. As DNA, the CDR3 is TGTGCCAGCAGCCTTGGCCCCCTTAATTCACCCCTCCACTTT. It is translated as CASSLGPLNSPLHF.

This sequence joins TRBV6-5 and TRBJ1-2; D is ambiguous. The CDR3 is 15 amino acids. Germline V gene data show CDR1 as MNHEY and CDR2 as SVGAGI. Deletions cut 6 bases from V and 4 bases from J, with 18 bases between. The CDR3 reads CASSRPSSAAYGYTF. CDR3 DNA: TGTGCCAGCAGCCGACCCAGCTCGGCGGCCTATGGCTACACCTTC.

In its sample, this clone was seen a few times. The CDR3 DNA sequence: TGTGCCAGCAGGGAAACAGGAGTTTATAGCAATCAGCCCCAGCATTTT. Protein: CASRETGVYSNQPQHF. The chain combines TRBV2 with TRBJ1-5; maybe TRBD1 (5 bases). From germline, CDR1 is SNHLY and CDR2 FYNNEI. This CDR3 is 16 amino acids long. The V gene lost 6 bases and the J gene lost 0 bases, with 15 bases spanning the gap.

The gene calls are TRBV5-6 and TRBJ1-2; tentative D call: TRBD1 (5 bases). This CDR3 is built from 13 residues. V gave up 0 bases and J gave up 8 bases, with 11 bases separating them. In germline, CDR1 is SGHDT, CDR2 YYEEEE. The CDR3 sequence: CASSLVFQGGYTF. CDR3 coding DNA: TGTGCCAGCAGCTTGGTATTCCAGGGCGGCTACACCTTC.

The chain couples TRBV28 to TRBJ1-2; the D is unclear. This CDR3 contains 14 residues. Per the germline V gene, CDR1 is MDHEN and CDR2 is SYDVKM. The V gene lost 6 bases and the J gene lost 5 bases, with 16 bases spanning the gap. The DNA for the CDR3 is TGTGCCAGCAGCTCTCCTTCGGCAGCTTATGGCTACACCTTC. Translating gives CASSSPSAAYGYTF.

V usage is TRBV5-1 and J usage is TRBJ2-7; D is possibly TRBD1 (6 bases). Germline V gene lookup returns CDR1 SGHRS and CDR2 YFSETQ. This CDR3 contains 13 residues. V was clipped by 3 bases and J by 2 bases, with 9 bases between them. The DNA for the CDR3 is TGCGCCAGCAGCTCTACAGGGACCTACGAGCAGTACTTC. Amino acid sequence: CASSSTGTYEQYF.

The V gene is TRBV15, the J gene TRBJ1-2; the match to TRBD1 covers 8 bases. Germline V gives CDR1 LNHNV, CDR2 YYDKDF (reference sequence). The ends lost 4 bases at V and 4 bases at J; junction bases unmatched: 5. The CDR3 consists of 14 residues. This chain's CDR3 is CATSTGTGLYGYTF. CDR3 nucleotide sequence: TGTGCCACCAGCACCGGGACAGGCCTCTATGGCTACACCTTC.

The V and J genes are TRBV5-1 and TRBJ1-6; 7 bases agree with TRBD1. The V gene end was trimmed by 4 bases and the J gene end by 7 bases; junction bases not matched to a gene: 8. CDR3 size: 15 residues. Per germline, CDR1 SGHRS and CDR2 YFSETQ. The CDR3 loop is CASSPGQVENSPLHF. CDR3 in DNA: TGCGCCAGCAGCCCTGGACAGGTTGAGAATTCACCCCTCCACTTT.

This chain uses TRBV3-1 (or the pseudogene TRBV3-2) with TRBJ2-7; no definite D call. The germline V and J ends were trimmed by 4 bases and 1 base, with 11 bases remaining between them. Per germline, CDR1 LGHDT and CDR2 YNNKEL (reference sequence). The length of the CDR3 is 14 residues. CDR3 nucleotides: TGTGCCAGCAGCCCTTTCGGACGATCCTACGAGCAGTACTTC. Encoded protein: CASSPFGRSYEQYF.

The genes are TRBV5-1 and TRBJ1-1; D unresolved. Germline CDR1 SGHRS, CDR2 YFSETQ. CDR3 length: 13 residues. The V gene lost 4 bases and the J gene lost 1 base, with 8 bases spanning the gap. The CDR3 sequence: CASSPGTNTEAFF. The CDR3 coding sequence is TGCGCCAGCAGCCCGGGAACGAACACTGAAGCTTTCTTT. The full variable domain, its missing parts supplied by reference TRBV5-1 and TRBJ1-1, is KAGVTQTPRYLIKTRGQQVTLSCSPISGHRSVSWYQQTPGQGLQFLFEYFSETQRNKGNFPGRFSGRQFSNSRSEMNVSTLELGDSALYLCASSPGTNTEAFFGQGTRLTVV.

V is TRBV6-4 and J is TRBJ1-6, with D unclear. Looked up from germline, CDR1 is MRHNA and CDR2 is SNTAGT. Trimming removed 0 bases at V and 7 bases at J, with 7 bases between. CDR3 size: 14 residues. The CDR3 sequence: CASSDSRKNSPLHF. The CDR3 bases are TGTGCCAGCAGTGACTCCCGGAAGAATTCACCCCTCCACTTT.

The chain employs TRBV24-1 and TRBJ2-1, with D possibly being TRBD1 (5 bases). With 3 bases removed from V and 5 bases from J, the gap between germline ends came to 16 bases. Looked up from germline, CDR1 is KGHDR and CDR2 is SFDVKD. The CDR3 is 16 residues long. The CDR3 DNA is TGTGCCACCAGTGATCCTCGCCAGGGTCTTGACAATGAGCAGTTCTTC. Translated, it gives CATSDPRQGLDNEQFF.

The V gene is TRBV7-9, the J gene TRBJ1-1; a weak D match, TRBD1 (5 bases). Germline V lookup: CDR1 SEHNR, CDR2 FQNEAQ (reference sequence). CDR3 size: 14 residues. Trimming cost V 5 bases and J 1 base, with 11 bases left between them. CDR3 residues: CASSTGVGNTEAFF. Written as DNA, the CDR3 is TGTGCCAGCAGCACGGGGGTGGGGAACACTGAAGCTTTCTTT.

The chain links TRBV6-2 or TRBV6-3 to TRBJ2-6; 7 positions match TRBD1. The CDR3 totals 17 residues. Germline CDR1 and CDR2: MNHEY and SVGEGT. V was clipped by 5 bases and J by 2 bases; unmatched bases: 9. DNA for the CDR3: TGTGCCAGCAGTCCCCGACAGGGAGCCCCTGGGGCCAACGTCCTGACTTTC. Its translation: CASSPRQGAPGANVLTF.

A single count supports this clone. V gene TRBV6-5 combines with J gene TRBJ1-4; TRBD1 aligns across 9 bases. There are 13 residues in the CDR3. V lost 6 bases and J lost 10; bases outside the gene matches: 6. In germline, CDR1 is MNHEY, CDR2 SVGAGI. The CDR3 coding sequence is TGTGCCAGCAGCCGGGACAGGGAAGGAAAACTGTTTTTT. Its translation is CASSRDREGKLFF.

V usage is TRBV19 and J usage is TRBJ1-2, with no clear D. V was trimmed by 5 bases and J by 3 bases, leaving 16 bases between them. CDR1 and CDR2 (germline): LNHDA, SQIVND (reference sequence). CDR3 length: 15 amino acids. For the CDR3, the DNA is TGTGCCAGTAGTTCTCAGAGGGTTCGGGACTATGGCTACACCTTC. The encoded protein is CASSSQRVRDYGYTF.

This chain links TRBV7-9 with TRBJ2-3; 9 bases fit TRBD1. Trimming cost V 3 bases and J 14 bases; bases outside gene matches: 12. CDR3 length: 14 residues. Germline V lookup: CDR1 SEHNR, CDR2 FQNEAQ (reference sequence). CDR3 loop: CASSLEAVGTGWYF. CDR3 DNA sequence: TGTGCCAGCAGCTTGGAGGCCGTTGGGACAGGGTGGTATTTT.

The rearrangement joins TRBV19 to TRBJ2-7, with TRBD1 matching over 10 bases. The V and J ends lost 5 bases and 2 bases, in that order; junction bases with no gene match: 3. The CDR3 extends over 14 amino acids. Germline lookup yields CDR1 LNHDA and CDR2 SQIVND (reference sequence). In nucleotides, the CDR3 is TGTGCCAGTAGTGCCGGGACAGGGGCCTACGAGCAGTACTTC. Its translation is CASSAGTGAYEQYF.

The V gene is TRBV7-2, the J gene TRBJ2-7; 7 bases agree with TRBD1. V trimming: 4 bases; J trimming: 5 bases; junction bases outside the gene matches: 11. Per germline, CDR1 SGHTA and CDR2 FQGNSA. The CDR3 contains 15 residues. In nucleotides, the CDR3 is TGTGCCAGCAGCTACGGGACAGATCGATGGGACGAGCAGTACTTC. This sequence encodes CASSYGTDRWDEQYF.

The chain joins TRBV27 to TRBJ1-2; D call uncertain. The CDR3 is 12 residues long. V was trimmed by 2 bases and J by 6 bases, leaving 7 bases between them. Germline assignment: CDR1 MNHEY and CDR2 SMNVEV (reference sequence). CDR3 sequence: CASSLPGNGYTF. In DNA, the CDR3 is TGTGCCAGCAGTTTACCAGGAAATGGCTACACCTTC.

J is TRBJ2-7 and V is TRBV9, with D possibly TRBD2 on 6 matching bases. Germline V gives CDR1 SGDLS, CDR2 YYNGEE. Trimming removed 0 bases at V and 2 bases at J, with 15 bases between. The CDR3 is made up of 16 amino acids. CDR3 in DNA: TGTGCCAGCAGCGTAGAGGAGGTCGGGGGACCCTACGAGCAGTACTTC. It yields the protein CASSVEEVGGPYEQYF.

The chain carries TRBV27 and TRBJ1-5; D gene unclear. With 3 bases removed from V and 3 bases from J, the gap between germline ends came to 6 bases. Germline CDR1 MNHEY, CDR2 SMNVEV (reference sequence). CDR3 size: 13 residues. The CDR3 sequence is CASSLVNNQPQHF. DNA for the CDR3: TGTGCCAGCAGTTTGGTCAACAATCAGCCCCAGCATTTT.

V gene TRBV7-2 combines with J gene TRBJ2-7; D call uncertain. CDR1 is SGHTA and CDR2 is FQGNSA in the germline V gene. CDR3 length: 14 residues. V lost 5 bases, J lost 2 bases, and 13 bases lay in between. The CDR3 DNA reads TGTGCCAGCAGCACCGGACGGCTAGCCTACGAGCAGTACTTC. Amino acid sequence: CASSTGRLAYEQYF.

This sequence joins TRBV6-6 and TRBJ1-2, with D unclear. Germline V gives CDR1 MNHNY, CDR2 SVGAGI (reference sequence). The CDR3 has 14 residues. Trimming took 6 bases from V and 4 from J, leaving 15 bases between them. The CDR3 DNA sequence: TGTGCCAGCAGCGGACGGACCGACTCCTATGGCTACACCTTC. Translation: CASSGRTDSYGYTF.

V usage is TRBV18 and J usage is TRBJ1-2, with D possibly TRBD1 on 5 matching bases. Trimming left V 3 bases short and J 4 bases short, with 24 bases between. This CDR3 has 18 amino acids. Germline assignment: CDR1 KGHSH and CDR2 LQKENI. CDR3 in DNA: TGTGCCAGCTCACCTTCCCTAAGACGGGGCCCGAAAGCCTATGGCTACACCTTC. Translation: CASSPSLRRGPKAYGYTF.

The chain links TRBV6-6 to TRBJ2-7; D gene unclear. CDR1 and CDR2 (germline): MNHNY, SVGAGI (reference sequence). The CDR3 loop spans 13 amino acids. The ends were cut back, 7 bases at V and 2 bases at J, with 12 bases in the middle. This chain's CDR3 is CASTQRQTYEQYF. CDR3 sequence (DNA): TGTGCCAGCACTCAGAGGCAGACCTACGAGCAGTACTTC.

V usage is TRBV27 and J usage is TRBJ1-1; the D gene is possibly TRBD1 (5 bases). Per germline, CDR1 MNHEY and CDR2 SMNVEV (reference sequence). The CDR3 runs 16 residues. The V and J ends lost 6 bases and 1 base respectively, with 18 bases between them. The CDR3 nucleotides are TGTGCCAGCAGAGTCGTAACAGGACGGGGGAACACTGAAGCTTTCTTT. It yields the protein CASRVVTGRGNTEAFF.

The chain joins TRBV6-5 to TRBJ2-1, with 7 bases matching TRBD2. Germline V gene data show CDR1 as MNHEY and CDR2 as SVGAGI. This CDR3 region has 14 residues. V dropped 7 bases and J dropped 0; count of bases not matched to a gene: 3. The chain's CDR3 is CASIGGSSYNEQFF. DNA of the CDR3: TGTGCCAGCATTGGCGGGAGCTCCTACAATGAGCAGTTCTTC.